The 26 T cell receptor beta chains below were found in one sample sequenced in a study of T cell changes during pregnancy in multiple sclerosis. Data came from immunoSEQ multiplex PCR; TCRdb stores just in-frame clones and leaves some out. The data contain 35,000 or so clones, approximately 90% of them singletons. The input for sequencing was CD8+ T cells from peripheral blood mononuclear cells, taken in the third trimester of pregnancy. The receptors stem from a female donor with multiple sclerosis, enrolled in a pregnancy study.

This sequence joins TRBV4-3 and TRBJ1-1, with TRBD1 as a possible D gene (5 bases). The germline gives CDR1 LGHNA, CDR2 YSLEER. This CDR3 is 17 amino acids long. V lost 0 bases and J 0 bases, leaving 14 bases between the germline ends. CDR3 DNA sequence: TGCGCCAGCAGCCAAGAACACGGGCAGGGATTGAACACTGAAGCTTTCTTT. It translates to CASSQEHGQGLNTEAFF.

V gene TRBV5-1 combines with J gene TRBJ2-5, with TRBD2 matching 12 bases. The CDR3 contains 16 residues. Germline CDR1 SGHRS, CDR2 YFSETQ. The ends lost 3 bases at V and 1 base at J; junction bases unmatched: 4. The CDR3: CASSSGLAGTQETQYF. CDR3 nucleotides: TGCGCCAGCAGCTCTGGACTAGCGGGGACCCAAGAGACCCAGTACTTC.

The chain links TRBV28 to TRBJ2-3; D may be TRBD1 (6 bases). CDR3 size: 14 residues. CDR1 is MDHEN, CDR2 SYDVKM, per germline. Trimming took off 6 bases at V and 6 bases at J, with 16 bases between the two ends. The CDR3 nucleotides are TGTGCCAGCAGCCAAGACAGGCCCGGGGATACGCAGTATTTT. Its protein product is CASSQDRPGDTQYF.

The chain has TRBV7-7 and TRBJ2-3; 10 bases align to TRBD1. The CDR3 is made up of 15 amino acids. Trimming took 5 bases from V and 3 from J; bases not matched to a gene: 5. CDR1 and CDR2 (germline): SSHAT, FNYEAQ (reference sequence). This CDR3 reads CASSPGTGVTDTQYF. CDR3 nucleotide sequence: TGTGCCAGCAGCCCCGGGACAGGGGTTACAGATACGCAGTATTTT.

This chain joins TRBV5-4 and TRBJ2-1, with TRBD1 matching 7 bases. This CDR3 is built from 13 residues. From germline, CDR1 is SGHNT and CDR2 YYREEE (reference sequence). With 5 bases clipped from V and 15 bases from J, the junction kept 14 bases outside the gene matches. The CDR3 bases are TGTGCCAGCAGTCCACTGAGGGGGCCGTCTAGGTTCTTC. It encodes CASSPLRGPSRFF.

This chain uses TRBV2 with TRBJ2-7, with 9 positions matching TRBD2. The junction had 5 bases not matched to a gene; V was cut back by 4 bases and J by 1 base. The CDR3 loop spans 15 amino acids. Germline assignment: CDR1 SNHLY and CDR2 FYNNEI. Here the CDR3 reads CASSAPGLASYEQYF. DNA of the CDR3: TGTGCCAGCAGTGCTCCGGGACTAGCTTCCTACGAGCAGTACTTC.

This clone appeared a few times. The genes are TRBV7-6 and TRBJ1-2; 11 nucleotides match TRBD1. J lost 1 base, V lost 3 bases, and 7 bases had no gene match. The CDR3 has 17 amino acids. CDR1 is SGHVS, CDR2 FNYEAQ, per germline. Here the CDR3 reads CASSLGQGEGLNYGYTF. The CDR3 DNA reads TGTGCCAGCAGCTTGGGACAGGGGGAAGGTCTTAACTATGGCTACACCTTC.

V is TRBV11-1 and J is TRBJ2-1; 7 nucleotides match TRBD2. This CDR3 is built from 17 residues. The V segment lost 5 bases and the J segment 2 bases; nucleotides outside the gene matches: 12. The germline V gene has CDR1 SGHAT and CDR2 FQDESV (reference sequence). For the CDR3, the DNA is TGTGCCAGCAGCCCCGGGGCAGCGGGGTCCCCCTACAATGAGCAGTTCTTC. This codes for CASSPGAAGSPYNEQFF. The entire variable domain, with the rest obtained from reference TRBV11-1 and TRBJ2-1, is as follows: EAEVAQSPRYKITEKSQAVAFWCDPISGHATLYWYRQILGQGPELLVQFQDESVVDDSQLPKDRFSAERLKGVDSTLKIQPAELGDSAMYLCASSPGAAGSPYNEQFFGPGTRLTVL.

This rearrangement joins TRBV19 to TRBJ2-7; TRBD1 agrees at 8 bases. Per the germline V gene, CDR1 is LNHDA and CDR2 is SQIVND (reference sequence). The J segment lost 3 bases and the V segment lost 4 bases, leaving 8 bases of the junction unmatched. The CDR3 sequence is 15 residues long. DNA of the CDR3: TGTGCCAGTAGTACCACAGGACAGGGCAACTACGAGCAGTACTTC. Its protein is CASSTTGQGNYEQYF.

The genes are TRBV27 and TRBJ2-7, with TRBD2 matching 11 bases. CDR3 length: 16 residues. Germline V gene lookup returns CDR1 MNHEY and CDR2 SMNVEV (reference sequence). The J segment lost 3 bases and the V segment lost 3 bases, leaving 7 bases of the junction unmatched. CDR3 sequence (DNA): TGTGCCAGCAGTTTCTCTGCGGGACTAGCGGACTACGAGCAGTACTTC. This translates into CASSFSAGLADYEQYF.

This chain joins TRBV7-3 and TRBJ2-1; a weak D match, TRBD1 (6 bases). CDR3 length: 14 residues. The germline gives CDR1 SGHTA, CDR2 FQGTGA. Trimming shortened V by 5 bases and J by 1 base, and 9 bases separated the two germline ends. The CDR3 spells CASSPGQSYNEQFF. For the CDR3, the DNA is TGTGCCAGCAGCCCCGGACAGTCCTACAATGAGCAGTTCTTC.

CDR3 DNA: TGTGCCAGTAGTATAGCAAGATGCGATCAGCCCCAGCATTTT. Protein product: CASSIARCDQPQHF. This rearrangement joins TRBV19 to TRBJ1-5, with D unresolved. The CDR3 totals 14 residues. CDR1 and CDR2 (germline): LNHDA, SQIVND (reference sequence). Trimming removed 1 base from V and 5 bases from J, with 9 bases in between. The full variable domain, in which reference TRBV19 and TRBJ1-5 provide the parts outside the CDR3, is DGGITQSPKYLFRKEGQNVTLSCEQNLNHDAMYWYRQDPGQGLRLIYYSQIVNDFQKGDIAEGYSVSREKKESFPLTVTSAQKNPTAFYLCASSIARCDQPQHFGDGTRLSIL.

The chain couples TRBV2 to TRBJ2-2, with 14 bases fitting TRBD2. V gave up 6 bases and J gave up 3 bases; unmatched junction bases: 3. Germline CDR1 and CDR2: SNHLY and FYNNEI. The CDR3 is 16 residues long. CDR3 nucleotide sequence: TGTGCCAGCAGCGGGACTAGCGGGAGAGACACCGGGGAGCTGTTTTTT. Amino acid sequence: CASSGTSGRDTGELFF.

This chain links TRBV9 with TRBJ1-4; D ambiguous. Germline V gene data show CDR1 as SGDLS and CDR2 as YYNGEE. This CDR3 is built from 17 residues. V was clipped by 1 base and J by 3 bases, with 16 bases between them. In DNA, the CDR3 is TGTGCCAGCAGCGTACTCAATGAACAGCCGTCTAATGAAAAACTGTTTTTT. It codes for CASSVLNEQPSNEKLFF.

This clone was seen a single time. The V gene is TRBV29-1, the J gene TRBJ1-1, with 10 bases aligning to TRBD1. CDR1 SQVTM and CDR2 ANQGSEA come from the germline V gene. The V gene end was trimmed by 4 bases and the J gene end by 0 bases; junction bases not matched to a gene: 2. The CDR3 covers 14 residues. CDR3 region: CSVGQGALNTEAFF. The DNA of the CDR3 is TGCAGCGTTGGACAGGGGGCACTGAACACTGAAGCTTTCTTT.

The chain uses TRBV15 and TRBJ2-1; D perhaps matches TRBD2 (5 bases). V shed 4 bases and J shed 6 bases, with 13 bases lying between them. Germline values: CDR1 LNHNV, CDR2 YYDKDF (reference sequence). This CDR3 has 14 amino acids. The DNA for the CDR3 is TGTGCCACCAGCACCCTGGACTCCGGCAATGAGCAGTTCTTC. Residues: CATSTLDSGNEQFF.

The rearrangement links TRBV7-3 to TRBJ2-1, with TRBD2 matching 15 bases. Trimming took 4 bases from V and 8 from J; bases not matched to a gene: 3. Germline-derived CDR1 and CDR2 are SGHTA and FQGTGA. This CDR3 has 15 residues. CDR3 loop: CASSWTSGGADEQFF. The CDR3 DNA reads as TGTGCCAGCAGCTGGACTAGCGGGGGGGCCGATGAGCAGTTCTTC.

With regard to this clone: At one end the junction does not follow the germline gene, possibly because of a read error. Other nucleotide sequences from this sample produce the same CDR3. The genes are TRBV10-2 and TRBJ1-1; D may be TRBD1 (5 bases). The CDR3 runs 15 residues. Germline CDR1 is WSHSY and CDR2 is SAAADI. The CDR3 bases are TGTGCCAGCAGTGAGTCGGCAGGGCTGAACACTGAAGCTTTCTTT. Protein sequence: CASSESAGLNTEAFF.

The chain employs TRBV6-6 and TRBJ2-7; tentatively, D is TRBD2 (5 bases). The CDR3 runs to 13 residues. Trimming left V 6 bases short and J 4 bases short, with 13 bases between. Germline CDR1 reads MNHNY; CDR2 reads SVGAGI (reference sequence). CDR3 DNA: TGTGCCAGCAGCCTAGCATCGGGATACGAGCAGTACTTC. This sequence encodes CASSLASGYEQYF.

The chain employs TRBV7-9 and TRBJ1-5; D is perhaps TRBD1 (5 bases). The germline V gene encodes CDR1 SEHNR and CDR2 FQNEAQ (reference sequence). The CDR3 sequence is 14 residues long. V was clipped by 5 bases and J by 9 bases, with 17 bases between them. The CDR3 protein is CASSNGTVLAPQHF. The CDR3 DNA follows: TGTGCCAGCAGCAACGGGACTGTCTTGGCGCCCCAGCATTTT.

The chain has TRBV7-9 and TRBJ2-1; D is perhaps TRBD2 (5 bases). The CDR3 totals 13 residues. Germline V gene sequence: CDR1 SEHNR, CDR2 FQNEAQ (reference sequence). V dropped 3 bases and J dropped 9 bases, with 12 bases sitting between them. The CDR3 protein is CASSLLALGEQFF. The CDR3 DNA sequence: TGTGCCAGCAGCTTGCTAGCATTGGGTGAGCAGTTCTTC.

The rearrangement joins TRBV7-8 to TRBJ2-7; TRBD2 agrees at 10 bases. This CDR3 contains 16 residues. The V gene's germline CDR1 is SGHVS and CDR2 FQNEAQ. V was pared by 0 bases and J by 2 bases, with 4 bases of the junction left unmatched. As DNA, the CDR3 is TGTGCCAGCAGCTTAGCTCTACTAGCGGGAACCTACGAGCAGTACTTC. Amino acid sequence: CASSLALLAGTYEQYF.

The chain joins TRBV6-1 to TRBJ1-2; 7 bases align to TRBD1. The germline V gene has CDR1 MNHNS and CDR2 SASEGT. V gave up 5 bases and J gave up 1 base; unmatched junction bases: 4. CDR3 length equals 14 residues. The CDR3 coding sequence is TGTGCCAGCAGTCCGACAGGGAATAACTATGGCTACACCTTC. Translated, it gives CASSPTGNNYGYTF.

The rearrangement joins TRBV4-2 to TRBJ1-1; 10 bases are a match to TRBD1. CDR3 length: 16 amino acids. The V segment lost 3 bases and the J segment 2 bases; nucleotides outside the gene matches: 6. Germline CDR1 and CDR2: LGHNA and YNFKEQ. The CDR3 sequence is CASSQDRGGVNTEAFF. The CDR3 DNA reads TGTGCCAGCAGCCAGGACAGGGGGGGGGTTAACACTGAAGCTTTCTTT.

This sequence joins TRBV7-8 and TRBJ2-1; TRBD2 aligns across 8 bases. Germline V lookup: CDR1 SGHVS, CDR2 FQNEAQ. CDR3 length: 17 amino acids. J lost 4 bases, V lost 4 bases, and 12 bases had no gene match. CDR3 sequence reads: CASSYPKRERKYNEQFF. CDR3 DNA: TGTGCCAGCAGCTATCCCAAGCGGGAGAGAAAGTACAATGAGCAGTTCTTC.

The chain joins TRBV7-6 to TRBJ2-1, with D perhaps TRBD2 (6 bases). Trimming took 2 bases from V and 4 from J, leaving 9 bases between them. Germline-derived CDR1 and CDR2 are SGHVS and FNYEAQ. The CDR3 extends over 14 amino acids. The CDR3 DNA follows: TGTGCCAGCAGCTTAACGGGAGTGTACAATGAGCAGTTCTTC. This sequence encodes CASSLTGVYNEQFF.